This TCR beta chain was recorded in a study of OX40 agonist ivuxolimab in advanced cancers. Study-wide context: While on treatment, patients had intravenous ivuxolimab at 0.01 to 10 mg/kg every 2 weeks.

Germline lookup yields CDR1 SGHTA and CDR2 FQGTGA. CDR3 length: 15 residues. V gave up 5 bases and J gave up 6 bases, with 18 bases separating them. Clones were read by immunoSEQ multiplex PCR, and TCRdb kept only the in-frame ones, dropping some. The table includes 30,000 or so clones, 85% to 95% detected once. The study sampled blood at baseline, cycle 4 day 1, and cycle 7 day 1. The chain links TRBV7-3 to TRBJ2-3; D uncertain. The material sequenced was CD4+ or CD8+ T cells sorted from blood, taken in a trial of the OX40 agonist ivuxolimab. The TCR was taken from an adult with an advanced solid tumor such as melanoma, head and neck, liver or kidney cancer. Here the CDR3 reads CASSPFTSGRDTQYF. In DNA, the CDR3 is TGTGCCAGCAGCCCTTTCACGTCCGGGCGTGATACGCAGTATTTT. Full variable domain (missing parts from reference TRBV7-3 and TRBJ2-3): GAGVSQTPSNKVTEKGKYVELRCDPISGHTALYWYRQSLGQGPEFLIYFQGTGAADDSGLPNDRFFAVRPEGSVSTLKIQRTERGDSAVYLCASSPFTSGRDTQYFGPGTRLTVL.